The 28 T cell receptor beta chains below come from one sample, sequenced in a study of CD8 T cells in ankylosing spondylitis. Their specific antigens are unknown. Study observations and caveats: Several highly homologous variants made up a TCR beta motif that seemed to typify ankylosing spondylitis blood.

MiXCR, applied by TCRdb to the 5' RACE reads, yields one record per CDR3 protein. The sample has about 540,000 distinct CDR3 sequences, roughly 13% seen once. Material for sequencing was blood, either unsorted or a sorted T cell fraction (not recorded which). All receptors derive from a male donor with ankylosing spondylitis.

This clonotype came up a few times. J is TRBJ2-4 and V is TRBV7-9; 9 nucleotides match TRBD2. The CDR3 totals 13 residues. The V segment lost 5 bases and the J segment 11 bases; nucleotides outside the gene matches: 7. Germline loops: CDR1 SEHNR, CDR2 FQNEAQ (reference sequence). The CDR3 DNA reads TGTGCCAGCAGCAACGACGGGACTAGCTTTCAGTACTTC. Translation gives CASSNDGTSFQYF.

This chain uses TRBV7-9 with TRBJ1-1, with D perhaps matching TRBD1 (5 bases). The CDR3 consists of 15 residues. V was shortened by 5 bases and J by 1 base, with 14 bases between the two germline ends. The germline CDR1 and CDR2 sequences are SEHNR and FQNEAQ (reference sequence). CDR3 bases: TGTGCCAGCAGCACGGGGACGGCGGGGAACACTGAAGCTTTCTTT. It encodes CASSTGTAGNTEAFF.

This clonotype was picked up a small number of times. CDR3: CAISEGNSGRAEQFF. The CDR3 DNA follows: TGTGCCATCAGTGAAGGTAATAGCGGGAGGGCGGAGCAGTTCTTC. J is TRBJ2-1 and V is TRBV10-3; 11 positions agree with TRBD2. Trimming removed 3 bases from V and 10 bases from J; junction bases left unmatched: 8. Germline V gene data show CDR1 as ENHRY and CDR2 as SYGVKD. This CDR3 has 15 amino acids.

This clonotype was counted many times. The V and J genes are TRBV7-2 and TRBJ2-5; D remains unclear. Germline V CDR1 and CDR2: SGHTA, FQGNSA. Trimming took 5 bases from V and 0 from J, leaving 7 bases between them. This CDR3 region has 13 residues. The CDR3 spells CASSRFHQETQYF. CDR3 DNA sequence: TGTGCCAGCAGCCGTTTCCACCAAGAGACCCAGTACTTC.

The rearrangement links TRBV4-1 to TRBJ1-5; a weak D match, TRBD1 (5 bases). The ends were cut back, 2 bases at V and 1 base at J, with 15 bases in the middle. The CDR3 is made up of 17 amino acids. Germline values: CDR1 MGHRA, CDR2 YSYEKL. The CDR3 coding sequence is TGCGCCAGCAGCCAACGGGACGGGCGGGTAAGCAATCAGCCCCAGCATTTT. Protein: CASSQRDGRVSNQPQHF.

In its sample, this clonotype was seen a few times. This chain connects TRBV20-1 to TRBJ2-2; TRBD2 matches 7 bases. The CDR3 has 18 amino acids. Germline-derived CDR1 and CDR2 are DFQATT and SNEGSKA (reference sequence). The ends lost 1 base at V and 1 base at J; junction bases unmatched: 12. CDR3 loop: CSARVPAGEGWNTGELFF. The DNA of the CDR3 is TGCAGTGCTAGAGTCCCGGCGGGGGAGGGATGGAACACCGGGGAGCTGTTTTTT.

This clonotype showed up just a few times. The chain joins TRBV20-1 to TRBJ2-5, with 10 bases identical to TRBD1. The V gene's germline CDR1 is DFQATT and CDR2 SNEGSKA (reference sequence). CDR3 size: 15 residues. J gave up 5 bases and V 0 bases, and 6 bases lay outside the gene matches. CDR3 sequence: CSARDPGTGVETQYF. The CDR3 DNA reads TGCAGTGCTAGAGATCCCGGGACAGGGGTGGAGACCCAGTACTTC.

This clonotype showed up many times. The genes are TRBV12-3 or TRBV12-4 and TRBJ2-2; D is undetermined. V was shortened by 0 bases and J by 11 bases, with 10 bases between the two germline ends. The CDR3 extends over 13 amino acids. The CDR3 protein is CASSLAGGNELFF. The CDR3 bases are TGTGCCAGCAGTTTAGCGGGCGGTAACGAGCTGTTTTTT.

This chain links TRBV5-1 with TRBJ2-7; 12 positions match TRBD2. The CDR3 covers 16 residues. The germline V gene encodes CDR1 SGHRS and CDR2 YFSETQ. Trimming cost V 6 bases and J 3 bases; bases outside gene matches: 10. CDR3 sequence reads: CASTHVLAGGIYEQYF. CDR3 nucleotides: TGCGCCAGCACCCACGTTCTAGCGGGAGGGATCTACGAGCAGTACTTC.

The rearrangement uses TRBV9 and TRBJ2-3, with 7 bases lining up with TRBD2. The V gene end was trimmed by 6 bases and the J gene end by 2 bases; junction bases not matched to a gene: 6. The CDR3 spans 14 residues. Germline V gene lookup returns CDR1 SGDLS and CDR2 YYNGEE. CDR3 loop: CASNGLGPTDTQYF. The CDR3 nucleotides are TGTGCCAGCAACGGACTAGGACCCACAGATACGCAGTATTTT.

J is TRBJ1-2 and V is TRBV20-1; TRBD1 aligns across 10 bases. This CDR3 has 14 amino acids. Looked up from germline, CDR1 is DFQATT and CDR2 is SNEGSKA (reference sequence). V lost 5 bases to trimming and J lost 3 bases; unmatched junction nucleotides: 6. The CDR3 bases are TGCAGTGCTGGAAGACAGGGGGCGGACTATGGCTACACCTTC. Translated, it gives CSAGRQGADYGYTF.

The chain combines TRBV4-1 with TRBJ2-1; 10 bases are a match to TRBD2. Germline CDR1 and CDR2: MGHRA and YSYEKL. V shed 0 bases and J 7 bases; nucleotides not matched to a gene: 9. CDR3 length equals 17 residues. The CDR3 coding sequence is TGCGCCAGCAGCCAAGATACTAGCGGGAAGTTAGGGAATGAGCAGTTCTTC. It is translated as CASSQDTSGKLGNEQFF.

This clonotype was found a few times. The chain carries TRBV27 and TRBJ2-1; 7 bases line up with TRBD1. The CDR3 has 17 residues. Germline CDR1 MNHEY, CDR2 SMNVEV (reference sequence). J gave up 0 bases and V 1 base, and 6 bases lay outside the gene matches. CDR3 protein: CASSLYDRASSYNEQFF. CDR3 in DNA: TGTGCCAGCAGTTTATACGACAGGGCGAGCTCCTACAATGAGCAGTTCTTC.

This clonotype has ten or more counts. CDR3 nucleotides: TGTGCCACCAGTGACCCGGGACTAGCGGGAGTGGAGACCCAGTACTTC. It translates to CATSDPGLAGVETQYF. V usage is TRBV24-1 and J usage is TRBJ2-5, with TRBD2 matching over 14 bases. The V gene's germline CDR1 is KGHDR and CDR2 SFDVKD. V was clipped by 4 bases and J by 5 bases; unmatched bases: 5. CDR3 length: 16 amino acids.

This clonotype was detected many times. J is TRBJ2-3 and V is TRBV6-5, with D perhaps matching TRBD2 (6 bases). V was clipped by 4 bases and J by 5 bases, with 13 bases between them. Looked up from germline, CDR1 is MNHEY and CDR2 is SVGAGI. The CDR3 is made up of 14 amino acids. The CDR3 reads CASSSLAQGDTQYF. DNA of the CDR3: TGTGCCAGCAGTTCCCTAGCGCAGGGAGATACGCAGTATTTT.

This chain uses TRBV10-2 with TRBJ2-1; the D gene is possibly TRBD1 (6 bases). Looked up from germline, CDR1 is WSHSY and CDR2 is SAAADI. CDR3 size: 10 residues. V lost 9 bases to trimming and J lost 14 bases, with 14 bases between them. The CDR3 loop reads CASGTGKEFF. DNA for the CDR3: TGCGCCAGTGGAACAGGGAAGGAGTTCTTC.

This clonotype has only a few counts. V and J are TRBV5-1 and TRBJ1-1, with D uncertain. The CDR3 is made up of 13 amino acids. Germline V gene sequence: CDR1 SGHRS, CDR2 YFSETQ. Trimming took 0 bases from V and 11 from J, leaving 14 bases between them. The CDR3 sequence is CASSLADGNSAFF. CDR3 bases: TGCGCCAGCAGCTTGGCCGACGGCAATTCGGCTTTCTTT.

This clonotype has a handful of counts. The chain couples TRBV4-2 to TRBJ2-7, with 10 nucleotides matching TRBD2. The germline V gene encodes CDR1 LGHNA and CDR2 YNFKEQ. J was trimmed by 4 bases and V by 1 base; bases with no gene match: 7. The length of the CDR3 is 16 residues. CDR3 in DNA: TGTGCCAGCAGCCAAGGGTTAGCGGGAGGTATATACGAGCAGTACTTC. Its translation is CASSQGLAGGIYEQYF.

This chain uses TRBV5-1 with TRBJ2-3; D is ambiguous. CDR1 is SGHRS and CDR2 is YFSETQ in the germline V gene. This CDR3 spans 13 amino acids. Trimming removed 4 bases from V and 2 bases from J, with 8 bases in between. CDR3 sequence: CASSPHFTDTQYF. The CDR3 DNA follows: TGCGCCAGCAGCCCCCACTTCACAGATACGCAGTATTTT.

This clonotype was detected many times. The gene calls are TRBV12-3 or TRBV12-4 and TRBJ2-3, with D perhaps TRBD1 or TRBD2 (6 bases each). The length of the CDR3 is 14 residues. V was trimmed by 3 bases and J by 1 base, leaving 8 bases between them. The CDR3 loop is CASSLRGGTDTQYF. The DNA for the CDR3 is TGTGCCAGCAGTTTGAGGGGGGGCACAGATACGCAGTATTTT.

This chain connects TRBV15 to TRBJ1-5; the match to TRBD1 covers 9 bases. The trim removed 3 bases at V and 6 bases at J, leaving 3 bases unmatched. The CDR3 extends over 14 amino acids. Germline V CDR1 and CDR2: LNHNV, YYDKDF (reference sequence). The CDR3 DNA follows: TGTGCCACCAGCAGCGGGACAGGGCGTCAGCCCCAGCATTTT. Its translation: CATSSGTGRQPQHF.

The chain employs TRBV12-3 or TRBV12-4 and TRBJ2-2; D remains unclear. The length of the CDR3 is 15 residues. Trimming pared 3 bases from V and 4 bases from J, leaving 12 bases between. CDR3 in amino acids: CASSLGLSGTGELFF. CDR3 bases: TGTGCCAGCAGTTTGGGCCTCTCAGGCACCGGGGAGCTGTTTTTT.

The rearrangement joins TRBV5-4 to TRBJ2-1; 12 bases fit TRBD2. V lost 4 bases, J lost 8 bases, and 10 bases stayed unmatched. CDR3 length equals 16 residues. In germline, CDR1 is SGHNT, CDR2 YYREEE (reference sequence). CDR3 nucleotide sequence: TGTGCCAGCAGCCCGGATCTGTCTAGCGGGAGGGATGAGCAGTTCTTC. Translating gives CASSPDLSSGRDEQFF.

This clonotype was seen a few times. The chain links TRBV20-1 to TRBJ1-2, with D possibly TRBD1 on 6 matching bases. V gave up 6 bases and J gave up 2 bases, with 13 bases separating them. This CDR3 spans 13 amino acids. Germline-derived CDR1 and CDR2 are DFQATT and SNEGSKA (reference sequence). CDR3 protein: CSADLTGNYGYTF. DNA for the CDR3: TGCAGTGCGGACCTCACAGGGAACTATGGCTACACCTTC.

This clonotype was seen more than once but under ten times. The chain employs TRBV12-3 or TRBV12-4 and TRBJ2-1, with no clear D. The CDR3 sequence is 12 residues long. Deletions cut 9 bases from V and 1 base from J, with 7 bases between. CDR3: CASLVSYNEQFF. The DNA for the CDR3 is TGTGCCAGTCTTGTGTCCTACAATGAGCAGTTCTTC.

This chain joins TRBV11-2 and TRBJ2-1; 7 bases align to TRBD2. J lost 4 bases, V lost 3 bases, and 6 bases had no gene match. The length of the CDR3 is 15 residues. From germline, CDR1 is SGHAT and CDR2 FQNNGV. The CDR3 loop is CASSFGRGAYNEQFF. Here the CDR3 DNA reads TGTGCCAGCAGCTTTGGGAGGGGCGCGTACAATGAGCAGTTCTTC. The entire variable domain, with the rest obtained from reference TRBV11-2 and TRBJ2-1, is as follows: EAGVAQSPRYKIIEKRQSVAFWCNPISGHATLYWYQQILGQGPKLLIQFQNNGVVDDSQLPKDRFSAERLKGVDSTLKIQPAKLEDSAVYLCASSFGRGAYNEQFFGPGTRLTVL.

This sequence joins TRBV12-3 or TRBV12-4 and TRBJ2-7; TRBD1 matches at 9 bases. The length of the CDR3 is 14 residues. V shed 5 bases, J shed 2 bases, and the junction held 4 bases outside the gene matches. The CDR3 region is CASSRQGGPYEQYF. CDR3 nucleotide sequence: TGTGCCAGCAGTAGACAGGGGGGTCCCTACGAGCAGTACTTC.

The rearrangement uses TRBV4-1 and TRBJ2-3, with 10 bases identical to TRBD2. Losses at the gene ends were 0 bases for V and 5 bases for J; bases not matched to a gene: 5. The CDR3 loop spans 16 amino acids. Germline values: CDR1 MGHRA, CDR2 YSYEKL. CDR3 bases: TGCGCCAGCAGCCAAGAGGGGACTAGCGATGGAGATACGCAGTATTTT. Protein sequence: CASSQEGTSDGDTQYF.